Each of the 8 T cell receptor beta chains below was sequenced from the same sample in a study of monozygotic twins with inflammatory bowel disease. From the 5' RACE reads, TCRdb lists one entry per CDR3 protein and no DNA. Here the sample table reports just over 300,000 distinct CDR3 sequences. Sequencing was performed on blood. The origin of the receptors is a human donor with ulcerative colitis or Crohn's disease, or a healthy co-twin of an affected twin (not recorded which).

V and J are TRBV20-1 and TRBJ2-5; lacking DNA, the TRBD1 call made by TCRdb goes unchecked. Germline assignment: CDR1 DFQATT and CDR2 SNEGSKA (reference sequence). The CDR3 runs 14 residues. The CDR3 loop reads CSARVVGGPETQYF.

J is TRBJ2-3 and V is TRBV6-2 or TRBV6-3; the D gene TCRdb calls, TRBD1, cannot be checked with no DNA. Germline V CDR1 and CDR2: MNHEY, SVGEGT. This CDR3 has 11 residues. The CDR3 here is CASSDHRDRSF.

CDR3 loop: CASTGGRTDTQYF. The chain recombines TRBV19 with TRBJ2-3; absent DNA, TCRdb's TRBD2 call cannot be checked. This CDR3 comprises 13 residues. Looked up from germline, CDR1 is LNHDA and CDR2 is SQIVND (reference sequence).

V is TRBV7-2 and J is TRBJ1-2; TCRdb selects TRBD1, and the lack of DNA leaves this call unchecked. This CDR3 spans 13 amino acids. Germline V gives CDR1 SGHTA, CDR2 FQGNSA. The CDR3 here is CASSSPTGNGYTF. The full variable domain, completed using reference TRBV7-2 and TRBJ1-2, is GAGVSQSPSNKVTEKGKDVELRCDPISGHTALYWYRQSLGQGLEFLIYFQGNSAPDKSGLPSDRFSAERTGGSVSTLTIQRTQQEDSAVYLCASSSPTGNGYTFGSGTRLTVV.

The chain links TRBV7-8 to TRBJ2-2; TCRdb gives TRBD1 as the D gene, but with no DNA this cannot be confirmed. The CDR3 consists of 14 residues. The V gene's germline CDR1 is SGHVS and CDR2 FQNEAQ. The CDR3 protein is CASGAGSNTGELFF.

The chain has TRBV7-2 and TRBJ1-1. The CDR3 runs 13 residues. Germline V gene lookup returns CDR1 SGHTA and CDR2 FQGNSA. This CDR3 reads CASSLARQDEAFF.

This sequence joins TRBV12-3 or TRBV12-4 and TRBJ2-5; no DNA is available, so the TRBD1 call from TCRdb remains unchecked. The CDR3 is made up of 12 amino acids. The CDR3 sequence: CASSPGYETQYF.

The V gene is TRBV5-5, the J gene TRBJ2-3; TCRdb picks TRBD1, but there is no DNA to check that call. The CDR3 loop spans 13 amino acids. Germline V CDR1 and CDR2: SGHKS, YYEKEE (reference sequence). Here the CDR3 reads CASSVPGQDTQYF.